These 5 T cell receptor beta chains were sequenced from one sample in a study of cytomegalovirus exposure and HLA in healthy donors. Profiled with immunoSEQ multiplex PCR; TCRdb holds only in-frame clones, not every one. The sample holds tens of thousands of clones; approximately 94% are singletons and the top ten take 3.3%. Sample: PBMCs. The receptors here all came from a woman between 18 and 30 years old in good health and CMV-seropositive.

The chain couples TRBV11-3 to TRBJ2-5; perhaps TRBD2 as D (7 bases). The CDR3 extends over 15 amino acids. In germline, CDR1 is SGHNT, CDR2 YENEEA. V was shortened by 5 bases and J by 5 bases, with 18 bases between the two germline ends. The CDR3 region is CASSLRGGAFETQYF. The CDR3 nucleotides read TGTGCCAGCAGCCTTCGAGGGGGGGCGTTTGAGACCCAGTACTTC.

This chain links TRBV29-1 with TRBJ2-1, with 10 nucleotides matching TRBD1. With 4 bases clipped from V and 5 bases from J, the junction kept 5 bases outside the gene matches. CDR1 and CDR2 (germline): SQVTM, ANQGSEA. This CDR3 is 14 amino acids long. The CDR3 DNA is TGCAGCGTTGTGGGACAGGGGTTCGACAATGAGCAGTTCTTC. Its protein product is CSVVGQGFDNEQFF.

The gene calls are TRBV15 and TRBJ2-1; TRBD2 matches at 13 bases. Germline loops: CDR1 LNHNV, CDR2 YYDKDF (reference sequence). The CDR3 sequence is 19 residues long. V lost 0 bases, J lost 7 bases, and 12 bases stayed unmatched. The CDR3 protein is CATSRDTDHGLAGANEQFF. The CDR3 DNA is TGTGCCACCAGCAGAGATACTGACCACGGACTAGCGGGAGCTAATGAGCAGTTCTTC.

The rearrangement links TRBV9 to TRBJ2-2; D is undetermined. The V end lost 6 bases, the J end lost 1 base, and 10 bases lay between the germline ends. The germline V gene encodes CDR1 SGDLS and CDR2 YYNGEE. The CDR3 has 14 amino acids. CDR3 in amino acids: CASTQSENTGELFF. The CDR3 DNA sequence: TGTGCCAGCACCCAGTCCGAGAACACCGGGGAGCTGTTTTTT.

This sequence joins TRBV11-3 and TRBJ2-7; 10 bases line up with TRBD2. The ends lost 5 bases at V and 4 bases at J; junction bases unmatched: 8. The germline V gene encodes CDR1 SGHNT and CDR2 YENEEA. There are 15 residues in the CDR3. For the CDR3, the DNA is TGTGCCAGCAGCACCTCAGCGGGAGGGCATTACGAGCAGTACTTC. It encodes CASSTSAGGHYEQYF.